This T cell receptor beta chain emerged from a study of T-cell reconstitution after alpha-beta-depleted transplantation in children. Preparation of the TCRbeta library was carried out with unique molecular identifiers. TCRdb independently ran MiXCR on the PCR reads; one entry per CDR3 protein. This sample carries around 380,000 distinct CDR3 sequences, approximately 11% of them seen once, and the ten largest clones take roughly 5.1%. This clonotype was detected a few times. The CDR3 spans 17 residues. Germline V gene lookup returns CDR1 SGHDT and CDR2 YYEEEE. With 4 bases clipped from V and 0 bases from J, the junction kept 6 bases outside the gene matches.

The chain recombines TRBV5-6 with TRBJ2-6; 8 bases are a match to TRBD1. The sequencing here drew on PBMCs from the stem cell graft donor, taken from the stem cell graft. The sequence was collected from a human donor who donated a stem cell graft to a child with acute myeloid leukemia. The CDR3: CASSRRTGSSGANVLTF. CDR3 bases: TGTGCCAGCAGCAGACGGACAGGGAGCTCTGGGGCCAACGTCCTGACTTTC.